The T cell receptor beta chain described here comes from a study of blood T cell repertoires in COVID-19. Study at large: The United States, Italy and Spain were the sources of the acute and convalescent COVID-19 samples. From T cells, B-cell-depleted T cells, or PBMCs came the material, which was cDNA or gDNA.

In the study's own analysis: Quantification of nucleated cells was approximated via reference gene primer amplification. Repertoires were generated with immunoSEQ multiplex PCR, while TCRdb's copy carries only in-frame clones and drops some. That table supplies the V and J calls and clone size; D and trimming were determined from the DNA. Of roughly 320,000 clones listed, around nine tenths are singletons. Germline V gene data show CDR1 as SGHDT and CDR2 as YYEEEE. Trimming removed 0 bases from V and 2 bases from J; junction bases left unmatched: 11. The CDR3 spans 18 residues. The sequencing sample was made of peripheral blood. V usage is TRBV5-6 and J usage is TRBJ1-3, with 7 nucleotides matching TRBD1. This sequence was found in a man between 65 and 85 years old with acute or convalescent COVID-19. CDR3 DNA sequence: TGTGCCAGCAGCTTGGGCCTAGCGGGACAGTTTGCTGGAAACACCATATATTTT. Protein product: CASSLGLAGQFAGNTIYF.